These T cell receptor beta chains were read from a single sample in a study of regulatory T cells in long-lasting Graves disease. Each CDR3 protein gets one entry after TCRdb re-called the multiplex PCR reads with MiXCR. The table lists some 340,000 distinct CDR3 sequences, 20% to 25% of them singletons. The sequenced sample was peripheral blood mononuclear cells (PBMCs), obtained when the disease was refractory, from a patient treated with antithyroid drugs. The receptors originated from a woman aged 40 to 55 with Graves disease. CDR3s include the opening cysteine and the closing phenylalanine or tryptophan. The D gene is left open where the match is weak. Clone size is not always given. Where it is, it says once, few, many or a class for expanded clones.

V	size	D	J	DNA	CDR3
TRBV30	-	-	TRBJ1-2	TGTGCCTGGAACCCAGGGGACGTTGGCTACACCTTC	CAWNPGDVGYTF
TRBV7-9	-	-	TRBJ1-2	TGTGCCAGCAGCTTAGCGGGAGCATATGGCTACACCTTC	CASSLAGAYGYTF
TRBV2	many	TRBD1	TRBJ1-6	TGTGCCAGCGGGACAGCCAATAATTCACCCCTCCACTTT	CASGTANNSPLHF
TRBV20-1	many	TRBD1	TRBJ1-1	TGCAGTGCCGGGGACAGGGATGAAGCTTTCTTT	CSAGDRDEAFF
TRBV2	many	TRBD2	TRBJ2-7	TGTGCCAGACACGGGGGGACTAGCGAGCAGTACTTC	CARHGGTSEQYF
TRBV6-5	many	TRBD1	TRBJ2-7	TGTGCCAGCAGTTACCTACGACAGGGTTTATACGAGCAGTACTTC	CASSYLRQGLYEQYF
TRBV27	many	-	TRBJ1-6	TGTGCCAGCAGTCTCTTCCAGGCGTACAGGAATTCACCCCTCCACTTT	CASSLFQAYRNSPLHF
TRBV28	many	TRBD2	TRBJ2-7	TGTGCCAGCAGTTTAAGACTAGCGGGGTACGAGCAGTACTTC	CASSLRLAGYEQYF
TRBV3-1	-	-	TRBJ1-2	TGTGCCAGCAGCCCATTGGACGGGAACTATGGCTACACCTTC	CASSPLDGNYGYTF
TRBV2	many	-	TRBJ2-2	TGTGCCAGCAGTGCTCTAGAGAGCCAGAACACCGGGGAGCTGTTTTTT	CASSALESQNTGELFF
TRBV27	few	-	TRBJ2-1	TGTGCCAGCAGTTTAGGTTGGCAGGGGAACGGCAATGAGCAGTTCTTC	CASSLGWQGNGNEQFF
TRBV28	many	-	TRBJ2-2	TGTGCCAGCAGCCTTACAGCGGGGGAGCTGTTTTTT	CASSLTAGELFF
TRBV28	many	TRBD1	TRBJ2-2	TGTGCCAGCAGTCCCCGACAGGGCAGGAACACCGGGGAGCTGTTTTTT	CASSPRQGRNTGELFF
TRBV7-2	-	-	TRBJ1-6	TGTGCCAGCAGCTTTATCTATCTTGGGTTTGCAAATAATTCACCCCTCCACTTT	CASSFIYLGFANNSPLHF
TRBV6-9	many	-	TRBJ1-2	TGTGCCAGCAGTTATGCAGGGCACTATGGCTACACCTTC	CASSYAGHYGYTF
TRBV28	many	-	TRBJ2-7	TGTGCCAGCATGCCAGGGAGCTCCTACGAGCAGTACTTC	CASMPGSSYEQYF
TRBV28	many	TRBD1	TRBJ2-5	TGTGCCAGCAGTTTCCCAGGGGGCCCCCAAGAGACCCAGTACTTC	CASSFPGGPQETQYF
TRBV19	few	TRBD1	TRBJ1-2	TGTGCCAGTAGTACCGATGGACAGGGTCTGGATGGCTACACCTTC	CASSTDGQGLDGYTF
TRBV4-1	-	-	TRBJ2-7	TGCGCCAGCAGTCGTGCCACCCAGTCCTACGAGCAGTACTTC	CASSRATQSYEQYF
TRBV3-1	-	TRBD2	TRBJ2-1	TGTGCCAGCAGCCGAAATTTAGCGGGAGCTGAGCAGTTCTTC	CASSRNLAGAEQFF
TRBV28	many	-	TRBJ2-7	TGTGCCATCCGAGGACGGAACTACGAGCAGTACTTC	CAIRGRNYEQYF
TRBV11-2	-	TRBD1	TRBJ2-1	TGTGCCAGCAGCTTTCACAGGGGAAACAATGAGCAGTTCTTC	CASSFHRGNNEQFF
TRBV6-1	many	TRBD2	TRBJ2-7	TGTGCCAGCAGTGAACCCGTGGGGGGGGACGAGCAGTACTTC	CASSEPVGGDEQYF